These T cell receptor beta chains were read from a single sample in a study of shared clonotypes between healthy human individuals. Measured with immunoSEQ multiplex PCR; TCRdb has only the in-frame clones, and not every one. The table lists roughly 1,500,000 clones, about 98% of them singletons. Sequencing input: naive CD4+ T cells sorted from blood. All receptors derive from a man aged 25 to 40 in good health. Both conserved end residues are part of each CDR3. A D gene is named only where the DNA matches it firmly. Size values are once, few and many counts, or a class for expanded clones, and some rows have none.

cdr3_length,j_call,clone_size,v_call,d_call,cdr3_nt,cdr3_aa
15,TRBJ2-3,NA,TRBV18,NA,TGTGCCAGCTCACCGCGGGCCCGAGGGGGAGATACGCAGTATTTT,CASSPRARGGDTQYF
16,TRBJ2-7,NA,TRBV15,TRBD1,TGTGCCACCAGCAGCCACTTAGACAGGGGAGCCTACGAGCAGTACTTC,CATSSHLDRGAYEQYF
17,TRBJ1-2,NA,TRBV5-1,TRBD1,TGCGCCAGCAGCTCGCGGACAGGGTCTACTTTCTCCTCCGGCTACACCTTC,CASSSRTGSTFSSGYTF
15,TRBJ2-5,NA,TRBV18,TRBD1,TGTGCCAGCTCACCACCGGGACAGCATCAAGAGACCCAGTACTTC,CASSPPGQHQETQYF
14,TRBJ2-4,NA,TRBV29-1,TRBD1,TGCAGCGTCTGGGACAGGGAGGCGGGGAACATTCAGTACTTC,CSVWDREAGNIQYF
16,TRBJ2-1,NA,TRBV9,TRBD2,TGTGCCAGCAGCGTACAAGCGGGAGTAGGATACAATGAGCAGTTCTTC,CASSVQAGVGYNEQFF
15,TRBJ2-1,NA,TRBV5-1,TRBD2,TGCGCCAGCAGCTTGGCAGCGGGAGCTGGCAATGAGCAGTTCTTC,CASSLAAGAGNEQFF
15,TRBJ2-1,NA,TRBV9,TRBD2,TGTGCCAGCAGCGCCCATGGGGGGGACTACAATGAGCAGTTCTTC,CASSAHGGDYNEQFF
19,TRBJ2-2,NA,TRBV10-2,NA,TGCGCCAGCAGTGAGTCGACCTTCGGGAGCGGACCGAACACCGGGGAGCTGTTTTTT,CASSESTFGSGPNTGELFF
20,TRBJ2-6,NA,TRBV28,NA,TGTGCCAGCAGTTTAGGGACCCGGGGGACTGCGAACTCTGGGGCCAACGTCCTGACTTTC,CASSLGTRGTANSGANVLTF
14,TRBJ1-3,once,TRBV28,TRBD1,TGTGCCAGCGAAACAGGGGGTGCTGGAAACACCATATATTTT,CASETGGAGNTIYF
20,TRBJ2-7,NA,TRBV4-3,TRBD1,TGCGCCAGCAGCCAGGTACCGGGACAGGGAGGTAAAGCGGTAGCGGACGAGCAGTACTTC,CASSQVPGQGGKAVADEQYF
17,TRBJ2-1,NA,TRBV28,NA,TGTGCCAGCAGTGTCCCTAGCAGGAGGAGTTGGTACGATGAGCAGTTCTTC,CASSVPSRRSWYDEQFF
10,TRBJ1-1,NA,TRBV19,NA,TGTGCCAGTGGGATATGGGGAGCTTTCTTT,CASGIWGAFF
14,TRBJ1-1,NA,TRBV2,NA,TGTGCCAGCAGTGGGGAGGGGTTTCGGACTGAAGCTTTCTTT,CASSGEGFRTEAFF
11,TRBJ2-7,NA,TRBV19,NA,TGTGCCAGTAGTATCGGCTACGAGCAGTACTTC,CASSIGYEQYF
17,TRBJ1-3,NA,TRBV5-1,NA,TGCGCCAGCAGCGAATCCCTTATTACCGGGACTAAAAACACCATATATTTT,CASSESLITGTKNTIYF
14,TRBJ2-7,once,TRBV7-2,NA,TGTGCCAGCAGCTTTTATGTAACCCCCTACGAGCAGTACTTC,CASSFYVTPYEQYF
16,TRBJ2-1,once,TRBV7-7,NA,TGTGCCAGCAGCTTAGGTCCGGTTAGCTCCTACAATGAGCAGTTCTTC,CASSLGPVSSYNEQFF
12,TRBJ1-5,NA,TRBV28,NA,TGTGCCAGCAGTTTCGGGCCCGGGCCCCAGCATTTT,CASSFGPGPQHF
14,TRBJ2-2,NA,TRBV6-5,NA,TGTGCCAGCAGTTATATAGGAAACACCGGGGAGCTGTTTTTT,CASSYIGNTGELFF
16,TRBJ1-5,NA,TRBV6-6,NA,TGTGCCAGCAGTTACTCGGGGACAAGAGGCAATCAGCCCCAGCATTTT,CASSYSGTRGNQPQHF
17,TRBJ2-1,NA,TRBV7-9,TRBD2,TGTGCCAGCAGCCCACGACTAGCGGGAGGCCGCCCCCTTGAGCAGTTCTTC,CASSPRLAGGRPLEQFF
15,TRBJ2-1,NA,TRBV5-1,TRBD2,TGCGCCAGCAGCTTGGGGGCTAGCGGTAACAATGAGCAGTTCTTC,CASSLGASGNNEQFF
15,TRBJ1-2,NA,TRBV5-1,NA,TGCGCCAGCAGCTTGGCCGAGGGGCCGGTCGATGGCTACACCTTC,CASSLAEGPVDGYTF
12,TRBJ2-5,NA,TRBV7-2,NA,TGTGCCAGCAGCTTAGCGGGGGAGACCCAGTACTTC,CASSLAGETQYF
15,TRBJ1-3,NA,TRBV28,NA,TGTGCCAGCAGACAAGGGAACTACTCTGGAAACACCATATATTTT,CASRQGNYSGNTIYF
12,TRBJ2-3,few,TRBV7-2,NA,TGTGCCAGCAGCTTAGGGGCAGATACGCAGTATTTT,CASSLGADTQYF
13,TRBJ1-1,NA,TRBV28,NA,TGTGCCAGCAGGCCCGTGCAGGTCTCTGAAGCTTTCTTT,CASRPVQVSEAFF
12,TRBJ2-3,once,TRBV29-1,NA,TGCAGCGTTGGTTTCGGGAGTGATACGCAGTATTTT,CSVGFGSDTQYF
17,TRBJ1-1,NA,TRBV18,NA,TGTGCCAGCTCACCCCCCCCGGGCGAGGTCCGGGGCACTGAAGCTTTCTTT,CASSPPPGEVRGTEAFF
14,TRBJ2-5,NA,TRBV19,TRBD1,TGTGCCAGTAGTAAGGACAGGGGTGGCGTGACCCAGTACTTC,CASSKDRGGVTQYF
14,TRBJ2-3,NA,TRBV4-3,NA,TGCGCCAGCAGAACCAGTATAAGCACAGATACGCAGTATTTT,CASRTSISTDTQYF
15,TRBJ1-3,NA,TRBV6-1,NA,TGTGCCAGCAGTGAAGCCGAAAGCTCTGGAAACACCATATATTTT,CASSEAESSGNTIYF
17,TRBJ1-3,NA,TRBV5-1,TRBD1,TGCGCCAGCAGCTTGGGGGACAGGGCTGGTACCGGAAACACCATATATTTT,CASSLGDRAGTGNTIYF
15,TRBJ2-5,NA,TRBV27,TRBD1,TGTGCCAGCAGTTTACGTGGACAGGAACAAGAGACCCAGTACTTC,CASSLRGQEQETQYF
16,TRBJ2-5,NA,TRBV5-4,TRBD1,TGTGCCAGCAGCTTCCTTCCACAGGGGGCACGGGAGACCCAGTACTTC,CASSFLPQGARETQYF
21,TRBJ1-3,NA,TRBV4-1,NA,TGCGCCAGCAGCCAAGTCGGCGGGGCGTACGGCAAGGCCGTCGCTGGAAACACCATATATTTT,CASSQVGGAYGKAVAGNTIYF
15,TRBJ1-5,NA,TRBV18,TRBD1,TGTGCCAGCTCACCCTCGACAGGGCCCAATCAGCCCCAGCATTTT,CASSPSTGPNQPQHF
16,TRBJ1-1,once,TRBV29-1,TRBD1,TGCAGCGTTAAGGGGGGACAGGGGGCCTCGGGCACTGAAGCTTTCTTT,CSVKGGQGASGTEAFF
13,TRBJ2-7,NA,TRBV7-7,NA,TGTGCCAGCACCAAAGGGTGGGGCCCCGAGCAGTACTTC,CASTKGWGPEQYF
16,TRBJ2-7,NA,TRBV4-1,NA,TGCGCCAGCAGCCGCCAATCCTCGACAGATTCCTACGAGCAGTACTTC,CASSRQSSTDSYEQYF
15,TRBJ2-7,NA,TRBV18,TRBD1,TGTGCCAGCTCACCGCTTCCGGGACAGAGCTACGAGCAGTACTTC,CASSPLPGQSYEQYF
14,TRBJ1-5,NA,TRBV2,NA,TGTGCCAGCAGTGAAAAAGGATTCAATCAGCCCCAGCATTTT,CASSEKGFNQPQHF
12,TRBJ1-5,NA,TRBV5-6,NA,TGTGCCAGCAGCTTGGTAGGACAGCCCCAGCATTTT,CASSLVGQPQHF
14,TRBJ1-2,NA,TRBV19,NA,TGTGCCAGTAGTATAGAGGGGGGGAGTGGCGGCTACACCTTC,CASSIEGGSGGYTF
16,TRBJ2-7,NA,TRBV27,TRBD1,TGTGCCAGCAGTCGGACAGGGGCCCCAAGCTCCTACGAGCAGTACTTC,CASSRTGAPSSYEQYF
17,TRBJ2-3,NA,TRBV5-1,TRBD2,TGCGCCAGCAGCTTGCTTCTAGCGGGAGGGCCAACAGATACGCAGTATTTT,CASSLLLAGGPTDTQYF
12,TRBJ2-7,NA,TRBV6-1,NA,TGTGCCAGCAGTGAACGGTACAACGAGCAGTACTTC,CASSERYNEQYF